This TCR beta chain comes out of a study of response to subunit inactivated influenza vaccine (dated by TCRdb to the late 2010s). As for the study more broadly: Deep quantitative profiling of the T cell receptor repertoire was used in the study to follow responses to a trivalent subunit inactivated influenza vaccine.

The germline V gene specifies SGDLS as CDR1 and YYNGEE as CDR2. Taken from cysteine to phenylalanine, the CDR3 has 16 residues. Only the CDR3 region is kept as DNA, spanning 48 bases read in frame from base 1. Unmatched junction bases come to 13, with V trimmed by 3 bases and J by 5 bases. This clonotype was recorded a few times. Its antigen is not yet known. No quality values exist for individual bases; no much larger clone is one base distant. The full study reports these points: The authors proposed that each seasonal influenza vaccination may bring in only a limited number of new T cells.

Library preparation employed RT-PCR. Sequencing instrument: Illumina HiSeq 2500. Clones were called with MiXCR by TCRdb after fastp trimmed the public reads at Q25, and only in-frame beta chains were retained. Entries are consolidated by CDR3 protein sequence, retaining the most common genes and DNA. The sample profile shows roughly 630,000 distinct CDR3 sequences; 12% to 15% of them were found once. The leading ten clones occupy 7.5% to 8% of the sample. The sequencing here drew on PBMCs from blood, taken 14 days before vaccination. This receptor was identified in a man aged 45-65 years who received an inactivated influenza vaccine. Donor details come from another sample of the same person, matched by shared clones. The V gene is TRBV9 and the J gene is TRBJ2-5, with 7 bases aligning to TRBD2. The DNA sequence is TGTGCCAGCAGCGCTTCTAGCGGATATAGGACGGAGACCCAGTACTTC. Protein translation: CASSASSGYRTETQYF.